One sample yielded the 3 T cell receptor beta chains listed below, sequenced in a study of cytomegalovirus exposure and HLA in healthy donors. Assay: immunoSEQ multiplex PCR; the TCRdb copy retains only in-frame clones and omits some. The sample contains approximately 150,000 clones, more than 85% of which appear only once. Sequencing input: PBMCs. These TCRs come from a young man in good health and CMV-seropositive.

The CDR3 coding sequence is TGCGCCAGCAGCTTGGGAGGACTAGCGGGAACCACAGATACGCAGTATTTT. It encodes CASSLGGLAGTTDTQYF. The V call is TRBV5-1, the J call TRBJ2-3; 12 bases are shared with TRBD2. J lost 2 bases, V lost 0 bases, and 4 bases had no gene match. Germline V CDR1 and CDR2: SGHRS, YFSETQ. The CDR3 spans 17 residues.

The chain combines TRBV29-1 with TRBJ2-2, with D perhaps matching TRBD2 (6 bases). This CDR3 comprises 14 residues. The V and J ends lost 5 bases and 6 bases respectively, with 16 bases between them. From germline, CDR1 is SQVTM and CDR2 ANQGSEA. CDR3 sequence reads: CSVITGTLAGELFF. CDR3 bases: TGCAGCGTTATAACCGGGACTCTAGCCGGGGAGCTGTTTTTT.

The DNA for the CDR3 is TGTGCCAGCAGCTCCCCTCCTCCGGGCTACGAGCAGTACTTC. It encodes CASSSPPPGYEQYF. This chain links TRBV7-9 with TRBJ2-7; D remains unclear. The CDR3 has 14 residues. V lost 4 bases and J lost 3, with 13 bases in between. CDR1 is SEHNR, CDR2 FQNEAQ, per germline (reference sequence).